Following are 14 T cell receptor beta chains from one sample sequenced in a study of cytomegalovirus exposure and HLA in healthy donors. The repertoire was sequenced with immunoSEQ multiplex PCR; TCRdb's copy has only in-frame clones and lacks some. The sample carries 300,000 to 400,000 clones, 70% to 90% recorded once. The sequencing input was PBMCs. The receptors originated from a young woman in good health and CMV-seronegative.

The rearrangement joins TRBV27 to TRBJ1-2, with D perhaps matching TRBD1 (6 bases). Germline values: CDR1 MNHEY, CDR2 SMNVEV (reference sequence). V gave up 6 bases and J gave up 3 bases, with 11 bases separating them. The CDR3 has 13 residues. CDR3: CASRWTEDYGYTF. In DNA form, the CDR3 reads TGTGCCAGCAGATGGACAGAAGACTATGGCTACACCTTC.

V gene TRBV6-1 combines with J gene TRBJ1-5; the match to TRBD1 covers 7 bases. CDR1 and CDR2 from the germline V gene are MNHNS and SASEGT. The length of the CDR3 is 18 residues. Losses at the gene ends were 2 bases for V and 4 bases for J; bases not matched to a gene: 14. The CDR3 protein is CASSEYGDRVFVNQPQHF. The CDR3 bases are TGTGCCAGCAGTGAATACGGCGACAGGGTGTTTGTGAATCAGCCCCAGCATTTT.

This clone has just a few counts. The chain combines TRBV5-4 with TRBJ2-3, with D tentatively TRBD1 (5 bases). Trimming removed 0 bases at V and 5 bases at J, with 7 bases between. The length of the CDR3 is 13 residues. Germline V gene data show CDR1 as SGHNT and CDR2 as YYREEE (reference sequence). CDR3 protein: CASSLVRGDTQYF. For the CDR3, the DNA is TGTGCCAGCAGCTTGGTTAGGGGAGATACGCAGTATTTT.

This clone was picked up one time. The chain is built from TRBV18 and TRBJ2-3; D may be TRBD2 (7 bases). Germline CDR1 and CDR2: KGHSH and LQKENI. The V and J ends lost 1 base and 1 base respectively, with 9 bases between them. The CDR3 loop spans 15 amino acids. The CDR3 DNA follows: TGTGCCAGCTCACCACGGGGGGGGCGCACAGATACGCAGTATTTT. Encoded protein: CASSPRGGRTDTQYF.

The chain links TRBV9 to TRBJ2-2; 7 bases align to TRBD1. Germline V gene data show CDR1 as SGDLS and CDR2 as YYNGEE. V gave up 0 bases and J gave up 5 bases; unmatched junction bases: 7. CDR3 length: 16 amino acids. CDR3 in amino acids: CASSVDLLQGTGELFF. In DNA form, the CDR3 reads TGTGCCAGCAGCGTAGATCTCCTACAGGGGACCGGGGAGCTGTTTTTT.

The CDR3 loop reads CASSLMGQGGNQPQHF. CDR3 sequence (DNA): TGTGCCAGCAGCTTAATGGGACAGGGAGGGAATCAGCCCCAGCATTTT. V gene TRBV5-4 combines with J gene TRBJ1-5; TRBD1 matches 9 bases. The V segment lost 2 bases and the J segment 4 bases; nucleotides outside the gene matches: 7. There are 16 residues in the CDR3. Germline lookup yields CDR1 SGHNT and CDR2 YYREEE (reference sequence).

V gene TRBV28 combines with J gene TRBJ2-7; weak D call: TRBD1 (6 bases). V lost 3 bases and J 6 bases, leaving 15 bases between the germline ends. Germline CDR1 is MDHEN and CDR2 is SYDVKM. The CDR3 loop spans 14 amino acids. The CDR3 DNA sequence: TGTGCCAGCAGTTTCGACCAGGGGAGTCGCGAGCAGTACTTC. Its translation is CASSFDQGSREQYF.

The CDR3 here is CASSPRTGSSYEQYF. The CDR3 DNA follows: TGTGCCAGCTCACCTCGGACAGGGAGCTCCTACGAGCAGTACTTC. V usage is TRBV18 and J usage is TRBJ2-7; 8 bases are a match to TRBD1. The junction had 4 bases not matched to a gene; V was cut back by 3 bases and J by 0 bases. CDR1 and CDR2 (germline): KGHSH, LQKENI. CDR3 length: 15 amino acids.

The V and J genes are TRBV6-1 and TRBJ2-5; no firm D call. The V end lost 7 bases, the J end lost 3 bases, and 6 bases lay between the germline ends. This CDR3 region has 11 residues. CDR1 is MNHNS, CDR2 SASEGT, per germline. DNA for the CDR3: TGTGCCAGCACTATTAAAGAGACCCAGTACTTC. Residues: CASTIKETQYF.

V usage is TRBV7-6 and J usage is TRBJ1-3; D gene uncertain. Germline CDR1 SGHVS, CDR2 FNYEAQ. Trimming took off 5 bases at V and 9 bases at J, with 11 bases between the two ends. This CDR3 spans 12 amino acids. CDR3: CASSRVPGTIYF. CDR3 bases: TGTGCCAGCAGCCGGGTGCCGGGCACCATATATTTT.

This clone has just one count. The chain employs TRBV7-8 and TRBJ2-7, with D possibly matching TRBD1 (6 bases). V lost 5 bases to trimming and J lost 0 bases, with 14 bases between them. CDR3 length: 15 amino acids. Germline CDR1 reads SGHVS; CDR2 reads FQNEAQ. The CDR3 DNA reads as TGTGCCAGCAGCCCTGTACCGGGACACTCCTACGAGCAGTACTTC. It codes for CASSPVPGHSYEQYF.

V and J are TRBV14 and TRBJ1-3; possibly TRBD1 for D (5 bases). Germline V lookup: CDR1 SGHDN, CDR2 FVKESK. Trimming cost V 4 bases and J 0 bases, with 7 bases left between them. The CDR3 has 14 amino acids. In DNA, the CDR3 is TGTGCCAGCAGCCGACAGCTCTCTGGAAACACCATATATTTT. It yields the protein CASSRQLSGNTIYF. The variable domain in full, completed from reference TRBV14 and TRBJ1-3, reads EAGVTQFPSHSVIEKGQTVTLRCDPISGHDNLYWYRRVMGKEIKFLLHFVKESKQDESGMPNNRFLAERTGGTYSTLKVQPAELEDSGVYFCASSRQLSGNTIYFGEGSWLTVV.

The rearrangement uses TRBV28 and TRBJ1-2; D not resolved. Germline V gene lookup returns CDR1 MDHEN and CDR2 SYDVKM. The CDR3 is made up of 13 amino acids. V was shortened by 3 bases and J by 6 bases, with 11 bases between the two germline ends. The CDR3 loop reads CASSFLGRDGYTF. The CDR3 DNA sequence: TGTGCCAGCAGTTTTCTAGGGAGAGATGGCTACACCTTC.

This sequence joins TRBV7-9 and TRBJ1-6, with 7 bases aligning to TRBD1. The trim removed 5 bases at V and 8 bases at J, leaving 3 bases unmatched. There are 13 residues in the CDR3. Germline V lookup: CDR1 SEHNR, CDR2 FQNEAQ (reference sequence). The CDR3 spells CASSPGTDSPLHF. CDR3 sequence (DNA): TGTGCCAGCAGCCCAGGGACAGATTCACCCCTCCACTTT.